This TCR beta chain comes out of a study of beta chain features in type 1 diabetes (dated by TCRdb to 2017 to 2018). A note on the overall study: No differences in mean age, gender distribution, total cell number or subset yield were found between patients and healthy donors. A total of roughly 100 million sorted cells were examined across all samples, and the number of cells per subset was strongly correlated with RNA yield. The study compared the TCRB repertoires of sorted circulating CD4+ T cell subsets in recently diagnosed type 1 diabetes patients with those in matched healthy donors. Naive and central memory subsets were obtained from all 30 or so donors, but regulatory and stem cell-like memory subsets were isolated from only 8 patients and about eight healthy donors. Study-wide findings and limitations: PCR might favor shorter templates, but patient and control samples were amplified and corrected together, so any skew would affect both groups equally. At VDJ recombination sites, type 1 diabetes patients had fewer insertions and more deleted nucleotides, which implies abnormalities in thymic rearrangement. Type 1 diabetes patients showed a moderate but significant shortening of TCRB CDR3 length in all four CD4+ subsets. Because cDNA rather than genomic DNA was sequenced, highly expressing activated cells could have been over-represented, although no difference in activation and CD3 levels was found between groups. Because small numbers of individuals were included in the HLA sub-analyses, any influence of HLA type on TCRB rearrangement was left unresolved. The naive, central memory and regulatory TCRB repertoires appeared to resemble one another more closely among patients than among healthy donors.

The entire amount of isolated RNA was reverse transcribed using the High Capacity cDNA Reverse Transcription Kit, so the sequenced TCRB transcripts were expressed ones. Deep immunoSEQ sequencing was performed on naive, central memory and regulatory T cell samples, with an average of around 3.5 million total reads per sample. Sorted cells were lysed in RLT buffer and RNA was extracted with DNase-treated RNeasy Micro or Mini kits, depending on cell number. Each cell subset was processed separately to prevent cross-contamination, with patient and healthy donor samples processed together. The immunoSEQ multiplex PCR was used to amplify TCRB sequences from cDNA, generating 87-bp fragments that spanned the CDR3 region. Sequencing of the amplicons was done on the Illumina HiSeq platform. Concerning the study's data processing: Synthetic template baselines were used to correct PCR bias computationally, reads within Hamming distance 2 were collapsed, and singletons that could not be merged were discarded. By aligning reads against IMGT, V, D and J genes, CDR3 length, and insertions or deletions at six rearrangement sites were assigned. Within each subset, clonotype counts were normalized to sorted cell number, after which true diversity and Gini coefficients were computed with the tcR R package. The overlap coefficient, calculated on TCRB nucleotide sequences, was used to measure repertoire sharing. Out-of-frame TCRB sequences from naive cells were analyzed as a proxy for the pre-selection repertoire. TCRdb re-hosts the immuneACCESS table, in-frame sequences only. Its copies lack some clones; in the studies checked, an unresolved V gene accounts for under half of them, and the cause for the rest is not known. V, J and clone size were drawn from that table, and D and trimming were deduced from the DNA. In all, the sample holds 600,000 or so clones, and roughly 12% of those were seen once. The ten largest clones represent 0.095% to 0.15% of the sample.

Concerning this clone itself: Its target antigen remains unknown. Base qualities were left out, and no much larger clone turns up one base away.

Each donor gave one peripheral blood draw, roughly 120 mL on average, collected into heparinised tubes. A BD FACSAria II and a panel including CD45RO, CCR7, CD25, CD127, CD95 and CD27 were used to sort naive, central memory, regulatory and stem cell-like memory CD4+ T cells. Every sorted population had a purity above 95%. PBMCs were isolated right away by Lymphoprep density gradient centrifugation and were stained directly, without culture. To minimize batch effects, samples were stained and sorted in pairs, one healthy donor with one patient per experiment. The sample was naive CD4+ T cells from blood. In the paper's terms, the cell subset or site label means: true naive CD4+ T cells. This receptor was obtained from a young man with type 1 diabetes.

The base sequence is TGTGCCAGCAGCAGACTAGCGGGGGCAAGGAGCGGGGAGCTGTTTTTT. It codes for CASSRLAGARSGELFF. The chain uses TRBV11-2 and TRBJ2-2; the junction holds 12 bases that match TRBD2. The CDR3 has 16 amino acids, counting the end cysteine and phenylalanine. Only the CDR3 portion is preserved as DNA: 48 bases, with reading frame beginning at the first base. CDR1 and CDR2 are drawn from the germline V gene: SGHAT, FQNNGV. Clipping removes 5 bases from V and 7 bases from J, with 8 as the unmatched junction base count.